The source of this T cell receptor (beta chain) is a study of OX40 agonist ivuxolimab in advanced cancers. Study-wide context: Previous treatment with anti-PD-1, anti-PD-L1 or anti-CTLA-4 therapy was allowed; 40% had received some. Study results and limitations: Not determined was the antigen specificity of the expanded peripheral T cells.

For this clone: Its cognate antigen is unknown.

In germline, CDR1 is SGHRS, CDR2 YFSETQ. V was shortened by 7 bases and J by 4 bases, with 16 bases between the two germline ends. CDR3 length: 14 amino acids. Autoimmune disease history or systemic immunosuppression barred patients. Baseline, cycle 4 day 1, and cycle 7 day 1 were the blood sampling points. Sequencing was performed with immunoSEQ multiplex PCR; in TCRdb, only in-frame clones are kept and a portion is missing. This table holds around 60,000 clones, around 90% found once. This clonotype was obtained from an adult with an advanced solid tumor such as melanoma, head and neck, liver or kidney cancer. The source material was CD4+ or CD8+ T cells sorted from blood, sampled in a trial of the OX40 agonist ivuxolimab. This chain uses TRBV5-1 with TRBJ2-3; tentatively, D is TRBD2 (7 bases). The CDR3 bases are TGCGCCAGCGTAGGGGGGGTAGATCCAGATACGCAGTATTTT. Translating it yields CASVGGVDPDTQYF.